This is a list of T cell receptor beta chains from one sample in a study. TCRdb re-called the RT-PCR reads through MiXCR, storing one row per CDR3 protein. Of fewer than 800,000 distinct CDR3 sequences listed, around 14% are singletons. Sequencing input: memory CD4+ T cells from blood. Receptor source: a female donor in good health, serving as a healthy control. The CDR3 runs from the conserved cysteine through the conserved F or W. D genes are given only for firm matches. Clone size is shown for a subset of rows, as once, few, many or a class of expanded clone.

clone_size j_call d_call v_call cdr3_aa cdr3_nt
many TRBJ2-4 - TRBV20-1 CSAMHGVANNIQYF TGCAGTGCTATGCATGGGGTAGCGAACAACATTCAGTACTTC
few TRBJ2-4 - TRBV5-6 CASSRGISQNIQYF TGTGCCAGCAGCCGCGGGATCTCCCAAAACATTCAGTACTTC
- TRBJ1-5 - TRBV7-9 CASSSGERAQHF TGTGCCAGCAGCTCCGGGGAGCGGGCCCAGCATTTT
- TRBJ2-3 - TRBV6-2/TRBV6-3 CASSSRDIADTQYF TGTGCCAGCAGCTCACGGGACATTGCCGATACGCAGTATTTT
- TRBJ2-1 TRBD2 TRBV2 CASRGSSGRGNEQFF TGTGCCAGCAGAGGGTCTAGCGGGAGAGGCAATGAGCAGTTCTTC
- TRBJ1-1 - TRBV24-1 CATSDRMNTEAFF TGTGCCACCTCCGACAGGATGAACACTGAAGCTTTCTTT
many TRBJ2-7 TRBD2 TRBV27 CASSLRRIAGADSYEQYF TGTGCCAGCAGTTTACGCCGAATAGCGGGCGCCGATTCCTACGAGCAGTACTTC
few TRBJ1-6 - TRBV27 CASSLLQGRDKNSPLHF TGTGCCAGCAGTTTGCTCCAGGGCCGGGACAAGAATTCACCCCTCCACTTT
- TRBJ2-7 TRBD2 TRBV15 CATSPRLAASYEQYF TGTGCCACCAGCCCCCGACTAGCGGCATCCTACGAGCAGTACTTC
- TRBJ1-1 - TRBV6-6 CASTKIQGNSEAFF TGTGCCAGCACCAAAATCCAGGGAAATTCTGAAGCTTTCTTT
many TRBJ2-7 TRBD2 TRBV5-1 CASSLVLAGGYEQYF TGCGCCAGCAGCTTGGTCCTAGCGGGAGGCTACGAGCAGTACTTC
many TRBJ1-5 - TRBV5-1 CASSLTVSNQPQHF TGCGCCAGCAGCTTGACAGTAAGCAATCAGCCCCAGCATTTT
- TRBJ2-1 - TRBV7-9 CASSQTTVLYNEQFF TGTGCCAGCAGCCAGACTACCGTGCTCTACAATGAGCAGTTCTTC